The clone carrying this T cell receptor beta chain was recorded a few times. Antigen specificity is unknown. These data come from a study of cytomegalovirus exposure and HLA in healthy donors. Germline V lookup: CDR1 SGDLS, CDR2 YYNGEE. V was clipped by 4 bases and J by 6 bases; unmatched bases: 12. The CDR3 is made up of 16 amino acids. The primer mix had 60 Vbeta and 13 Jbeta primers. Produced via immunoSEQ multiplex PCR; TCRdb's table is partial and in-frame only. The sample yields under 150,000 clones, roughly 80% seen once. Healthy bone marrow donors made up the donors. Notes on the study in general: Cytomegalovirus association was listed for about 170 TCR beta chains. CMV serostatus was the sole immune exposure data available. It was taken for granted in presence/absence analyses that sequencing depth across donors was roughly uniform.

Sequencing was carried out using PBMCs. The chain has TRBV9 and TRBJ2-1, with 8 bases lining up with TRBD2. This sequence originates from a woman in her 40s in good health and CMV-seropositive. CDR3 sequence (DNA): TGTGCCAGCAGCCCCGAAGCGGGGGTCAAGCCCAATGAGCAGTTCTTC. Its translation is CASSPEAGVKPNEQFF. Variable domain in full (rest from reference TRBV9 and TRBJ2-1): DSGVTQTPKHLITATGQRVTLRCSPRSGDLSVYWYQQSLDQGLQFLIQYYNGEERAKGNILERFSAQQFPDLHSELNLSSLELGDSALYFCASSPEAGVKPNEQFFGPGTRLTVL.